These 8 T cell receptor beta chains came from one sample sequenced in a study of blood T cell repertoires in COVID-19. The data were produced by immunoSEQ multiplex PCR, yet TCRdb's version contains in-frame clones alone and is incomplete. The table records 65,000 to 70,000 clones, 65% to 90% of them present only once. Sequencing input: peripheral blood. The receptors here all came from a woman aged 60-75 years with acute or convalescent COVID-19.

The chain combines TRBV3-1 (or the pseudogene TRBV3-2) with TRBJ1-5, with a weak D call TRBD1 (6 bases). Looked up from germline, CDR1 is LGHDT and CDR2 is YNNKEL (reference sequence). V gave up 8 bases and J gave up 2 bases, with 10 bases separating them. There are 13 residues in the CDR3. CDR3 loop: CASSPGGNQPQHF. The CDR3 DNA is TGTGCCAGCTCACCAGGGGGCAATCAGCCCCAGCATTTT.

This chain joins TRBV6-1 and TRBJ1-3, with D perhaps matching TRBD1 (5 bases). There are 16 residues in the CDR3. Trimming removed 4 bases from V and 2 bases from J, with 15 bases in between. CDR1 and CDR2 from the germline V gene are MNHNS and SASEGT. The CDR3 here is CASSGAGIRAGNTIYF. Here the CDR3 DNA reads TGTGCCAGCAGTGGGGCAGGGATTCGGGCTGGAAACACCATATATTTT.

This clone was recorded a few times. This chain links TRBV5-4 with TRBJ1-2, with 8 positions matching TRBD1. CDR3 length equals 17 residues. Germline CDR1 SGHNT, CDR2 YYREEE (reference sequence). V was clipped by 1 base and J by 4 bases; unmatched bases: 12. The CDR3 region is CASSLPRDRFGSYGYTF. CDR3 nucleotide sequence: TGTGCCAGCAGCTTGCCCCGGGACAGGTTCGGATCCTATGGCTACACCTTC. Filled out from reference TRBV5-4 and TRBJ1-2, the complete variable domain reads ETGVTQSPTHLIKTRGQQVTLRCSSQSGHNTVSWYQQALGQGPQFIFQYYREEENGRGNFPPRFSGLQFPNYSSELNVNALELDDSALYLCASSLPRDRFGSYGYTFGSGTRLTVV.

This clone came up a few times. The rearrangement joins TRBV5-1 to TRBJ1-1, with D possibly matching TRBD1 (5 bases). V lost 4 bases and J 2 bases, leaving 9 bases between the germline ends. The CDR3 contains 13 residues. Germline CDR1 SGHRS, CDR2 YFSETQ. The CDR3 DNA sequence: TGCGCCAGCAGCACGACAGATAACACTGAAGCTTTCTTT. It specifies CASSTTDNTEAFF.

V usage is TRBV7-9 and J usage is TRBJ1-6, with D perhaps matching TRBD1 (5 bases). Trimming cost V 5 bases and J 5 bases, with 10 bases left between them. This CDR3 comprises 14 residues. From germline, CDR1 is SEHNR and CDR2 FQNEAQ (reference sequence). CDR3 amino acids: CASSLRTNNSPLHF. The CDR3 coding sequence is TGTGCCAGCAGCCTCCGGACAAATAATTCACCCCTCCACTTT. Together with reference TRBV7-9 and TRBJ1-6, the CDR3 gives the full variable domain: DTGVSQNPRHKITKRGQNVTFRCDPISEHNRLYWYRQTLGQGPEFLTYFQNEAQLEKSRLLSDRFSAERPKGSFSTLEIQRTEQGDSAMYLCASSLRTNNSPLHFGNGTRLTVT.

The chain uses TRBV2 and TRBJ2-7; 8 bases fit TRBD2. The CDR3 spans 15 residues. Trimming removed 1 base from V and 3 bases from J; junction bases left unmatched: 5. Germline V gives CDR1 SNHLY, CDR2 FYNNEI. CDR3 protein: CASSEVVAGHYEQYF. In DNA, the CDR3 is TGTGCCAGCAGTGAAGTCGTAGCGGGACACTACGAGCAGTACTTC.

The V and J genes are TRBV27 and TRBJ1-6, with TRBD1 matching over 8 bases. Looked up from germline, CDR1 is MNHEY and CDR2 is SMNVEV (reference sequence). This CDR3 is built from 16 residues. With V trimmed by 4 bases and J by 5 bases, 7 bases remained unmatched. The CDR3 here is CASSYSDRANNSPLHF. For the CDR3, the DNA is TGTGCCAGCAGTTACTCGGACAGGGCCAATAATTCACCCCTCCACTTT.

This chain uses TRBV6-5 with TRBJ1-2; 10 bases match TRBD1. The CDR3 length is 14 residues. The J segment lost 4 bases and the V segment lost 6 bases, leaving 5 bases of the junction unmatched. Looked up from germline, CDR1 is MNHEY and CDR2 is SVGAGI. The CDR3 region is CASSPGQGLYGYTF. In DNA form, the CDR3 reads TGTGCCAGCAGCCCGGGACAGGGGCTCTATGGCTACACCTTC.